This TCR beta chain was captured in a study of T cells after yellow fever vaccination. Study-level information: SMART-Seq v4 Ultra Low Input prepared libraries from low-cell fractions.

A universal primer site and UMIs were added as TCR cDNA was made by 5'RACE template switching. TCRdb analysed the 5' RACE reads with MiXCR anew, one entry per CDR3 protein. The sample has about 340,000 distinct CDR3 sequences, 3% to 4.5% seen once. Notes on the study in general: Shared CD4/CD8 clonotypes were a small share, likely from convergent recombination. Post-booster repertoires contained most primary-vaccination clones again (about 95% CD4, roughly 91% CD8).

V lost 3 bases to trimming and J lost 6 bases; unmatched junction nucleotides: 8. This CDR3 contains 16 residues. This clonotype was found many times. Its antigen is undetermined. The sample consisted of PBMCs, taken 5 days after the yellow fever booster vaccination. This TCR was recovered from a man younger than 35 who received the YFV17D yellow fever vaccine. The chain employs TRBV23-1 and TRBJ1-6, with 7 bases fitting TRBD1. TRBV23-1 is classed as an ORF, of uncertain function. CDR3 nucleotide sequence: TGCGCCAGCAGTCAGGCGGGACAGCAGGTTAATTCACCCCTCCACTTT. Its protein product is CASSQAGQQVNSPLHF.